The 19 T cell receptor beta chains presented below share a single source sample, sequenced in a study of blood T cells in healthy people across ages. Next came a second PCR, run for about 7 to 12 cycles, which used a sample-barcoded 5' primer along with a J-beta primer mix. TCRdb reprocessed the 5' RACE reads with MiXCR, giving one entry per CDR3 protein. The sample contains roughly 1.7 million distinct CDR3 sequences, roughly 30% of which appear only once. Sequenced material: blood. The source of these receptors is a woman aged 25-40 years in good health.

This CDR3 reads CASSLFGREGYEQFF. Written as DNA, the CDR3 is TGCGCCAGCAGCTTGTTTGGCCGGGAGGGCTACGAGCAGTTCTTC. The chain combines TRBV5-1 with TRBJ2-1; TRBD2 agrees at 8 bases. V was pared by 1 base and J by 10 bases, with 10 bases of the junction left unmatched. CDR1 is SGHRS and CDR2 is YFSETQ in the germline V gene. This CDR3 spans 15 amino acids.

This clonotype was found a few times. The chain couples TRBV6-2 or TRBV6-3 to TRBJ2-3; 8 bases line up with TRBD1. V trimming: 6 bases; J trimming: 6 bases; junction bases outside the gene matches: 11. CDR3 length: 15 residues. Germline V lookup: CDR1 MNHEY, CDR2 SVGEGT. The CDR3 DNA follows: TGTGCCAGCAGGGAGAGGACAGGGCACGTGGATACGCAGTATTTT. Residues: CASRERTGHVDTQYF.

The chain carries TRBV27 and TRBJ2-2; either TRBD1 or TRBD2 may fit D (6 bases each). The CDR3 is made up of 16 amino acids. The V end was cut by 2 bases, the J end by 4 bases, with 14 bases between. CDR1 is MNHEY, CDR2 SMNVEV, per germline (reference sequence). DNA of the CDR3: TGTGCCAGCAGTTTACGGAGGGGGACGACCACCGGGGAGCTGTTTTTT. Amino acids: CASSLRRGTTTGELFF.

This clonotype showed up just a few times. The CDR3 DNA sequence: TGCAGTGCTAGCCGGGACTTCTATTTGGATACGCAGTATTTT. This encodes CSASRDFYLDTQYF. The chain employs TRBV20-1 and TRBJ2-3; weak D call: TRBD2 (6 bases). Trimming shortened V by 3 bases and J by 6 bases, and 16 bases separated the two germline ends. The CDR3 extends over 14 amino acids. Germline-derived CDR1 and CDR2 are DFQATT and SNEGSKA (reference sequence).

The chain employs TRBV7-6 and TRBJ1-4; tentatively, D is TRBD1 (6 bases). Germline V gives CDR1 SGHVS, CDR2 FNYEAQ. Trimming cost V 6 bases and J 10 bases, with 12 bases left between them. This CDR3 is 12 amino acids long. This chain's CDR3 is CASSHREGKLFF. CDR3 nucleotides: TGTGCCAGCAGTCACAGGGAAGGAAAACTGTTTTTT.

The DNA of the CDR3 is TGCGCCAGCAGCCAAGATGGCATTAGCGGAGTCTACAATGAGCAGTTCTTC. Translation gives CASSQDGISGVYNEQFF. The chain carries TRBV4-1 and TRBJ2-1; TRBD2 is a possible D gene (6 bases). CDR3 size: 17 residues. With 0 bases removed from V and 3 bases from J, the gap between germline ends came to 15 bases. CDR1 is MGHRA, CDR2 YSYEKL, per germline.

V and J are TRBV12-3 or TRBV12-4 and TRBJ1-4; possibly TRBD1 for D (6 bases). Trimming took 7 bases from V and 10 from J, leaving 16 bases between them. There are 13 residues in the CDR3. The CDR3 sequence is CASTRGVGGKLFF. As DNA, the CDR3 is TGTGCCAGCACCCGGGGGGTAGGGGGAAAACTGTTTTTT.

DNA of the CDR3: TGTGCCATCAGTGAGAGGCCGGGACCAGCGGGAGATGAGCAGTTCTTC. It is translated as CAISERPGPAGDEQFF. The rearrangement uses TRBV10-3 and TRBJ2-1, with 8 bases lining up with TRBD2. The V segment lost 2 bases and the J segment 8 bases; nucleotides outside the gene matches: 11. The CDR3 has 16 amino acids. CDR1 is ENHRY and CDR2 is SYGVKD in the germline V gene.

This clonotype was found a few times. This chain connects TRBV11-2 to TRBJ2-5; 10 positions match TRBD2. The V segment lost 7 bases and the J segment 4 bases; nucleotides outside the gene matches: 9. Germline CDR1 and CDR2: SGHAT and FQNNGV. The CDR3 has 15 residues. The CDR3: CASNDKAGGAETQYF. CDR3 DNA: TGTGCCAGCAACGATAAAGCGGGAGGGGCAGAGACCCAGTACTTC.

The chain is built from TRBV5-4 and TRBJ1-2, with 9 positions matching TRBD1. The germline gives CDR1 SGHNT, CDR2 YYREEE (reference sequence). J was trimmed by 7 bases and V by 1 base; bases with no gene match: 5. This CDR3 is built from 14 residues. The CDR3 spells CASSLTGGAGGYTF. CDR3 DNA: TGTGCCAGCAGCTTGACAGGGGGCGCGGGTGGCTACACCTTC.

The V gene is TRBV5-1, the J gene TRBJ2-7, with D possibly matching TRBD2 (6 bases). CDR1 and CDR2 from the germline V gene are SGHRS and YFSETQ. The length of the CDR3 is 14 residues. Trimming shortened V by 3 bases and J by 2 bases, and 12 bases separated the two germline ends. The DNA for the CDR3 is TGCGCCAGCAGCTGGGAGGCGAAAACCTACGAGCAGTACTTC. Its protein is CASSWEAKTYEQYF.

This clonotype has a handful of counts. The V call is TRBV6-5, the J call TRBJ2-3; the D is unclear. Trimming took off 0 bases at V and 0 bases at J, with 7 bases between the two ends. Germline values: CDR1 MNHEY, CDR2 SVGAGI. This CDR3 is 15 amino acids long. CDR3 loop: CASSYSAESTDTQYF. Written as DNA, the CDR3 is TGTGCCAGCAGTTACTCGGCAGAGAGCACAGATACGCAGTATTTT.

This clonotype was counted once. The V gene is TRBV20-1, the J gene TRBJ2-3; D call uncertain. The germline V gene encodes CDR1 DFQATT and CDR2 SNEGSKA (reference sequence). The CDR3 has 14 residues. Deletions cut 4 bases from V and 2 bases from J, with 13 bases between. CDR3 residues: CSATRGGFTDTQYF. The CDR3, as DNA: TGCAGTGCTACCAGAGGCGGATTCACAGATACGCAGTATTTT.

The chain has TRBV20-1 and TRBJ2-5; possible D gene TRBD1, 6 bases. The J call may be mistaken, given a closer DNA end match to TRBJ2-7. The CDR3 contains 12 residues. Looked up from germline, CDR1 is DFQATT and CDR2 is SNEGSKA (reference sequence). In DNA, the CDR3 is TGCAGTGCTAGATACACAGGGAACGAGCAGTACTTC. It is translated as CSARYTGNEQYF.

This clonotype has just a few counts. J is TRBJ2-7 and V is TRBV3-1, with a weak D call TRBD1 (7 bases). V was clipped by 0 bases and J by 1 base, with 16 bases between them. The CDR3 runs to 17 residues. CDR1 is LGHDT and CDR2 is YNNKEL in the germline V gene (reference sequence). CDR3 DNA sequence: TGTGCCAGCAGCCAAGATGGAGGGACAGTCCTTTCCTACGAGCAGTACTTC. Amino acids: CASSQDGGTVLSYEQYF.

This clonotype was detected a few times. This chain joins TRBV20-1 and TRBJ2-1; D may be TRBD2 (6 bases). Germline CDR1 DFQATT, CDR2 SNEGSKA (reference sequence). The CDR3 length is 16 residues. Trimming removed 2 bases at V and 0 bases at J, with 14 bases between. The CDR3 reads CSARSSAGSSYNEQFF. CDR3 DNA: TGCAGTGCTAGATCCAGCGCGGGAAGCTCCTACAATGAGCAGTTCTTC.

This clonotype was counted many times. The gene calls are TRBV15 and TRBJ2-5, with 7 bases identical to TRBD1. Germline V gene data show CDR1 as LNHNV and CDR2 as YYDKDF (reference sequence). Losses at the gene ends were 1 base for V and 3 bases for J; bases not matched to a gene: 2. The CDR3 is 14 residues long. CDR3 sequence reads: CATSRGGTEETQYF. In DNA, the CDR3 is TGTGCCACCAGCAGAGGGGGGACAGAAGAGACCCAGTACTTC.

Concerning this clonotype: A clone one base away is much larger, so this may be a read error. The V and J genes are TRBV4-1 and TRBJ1-1, with D unresolved. The germline V gene has CDR1 MGHRA and CDR2 YSYEKL. The CDR3 runs to 14 residues. Trimming took 0 bases from V and 5 from J, leaving 10 bases between them. Here the CDR3 DNA reads TGCGCCAGCAGCCAAGAGGGAGAGGGAACTGAAGCTTTCTTT. Residues: CASSQEGEGTEAFF.

This clonotype has a single count. The V gene is TRBV19, the J gene TRBJ2-5; 7 bases map to TRBD2. CDR3 size: 14 residues. The V gene end was trimmed by 5 bases and the J gene end by 5 bases; junction bases not matched to a gene: 8. Germline V gene data show CDR1 as LNHDA and CDR2 as SQIVND (reference sequence). The CDR3 coding sequence is TGTGCCAGTAGTTATAGGGCCGGGAGGGAGACCCAGTACTTC. Amino acid sequence: CASSYRAGRETQYF.